Listed below are T cell receptor beta chains from one sample, sequenced in a study of T cells in narcolepsy. Only in-frame clones appear in the TCRdb table, and some are missing; sequencing was by immunoSEQ multiplex PCR. This sample has just over 20,000 clones, with about 90% found just once. Source material: CD45RA- memory CD4+ T cells from PBMCs. The source is a human donor with narcolepsy. Both conserved end residues are trimmed from each CDR3. Rows may omit the clone size; those that give it use once, few, many or a size class.

J | size | V | CDR3
TRBJ1-1 | once | TRBV7-3 | ASSSDRGTVQAF
TRBJ2-7 | NA | TRBV9 | ASSVGPGQLYEQY
TRBJ1-1 | NA | TRBV5-1 | ASSLSGVSTEAF
TRBJ1-1 | NA | TRBV7-2 | ASSFGVGEAF
TRBJ2-6 | NA | TRBV28 | ATNLQGAGANVLT
TRBJ2-3 | NA | TRBV7-3 | ASSLLGSTDTQY
TRBJ2-5 | NA | TRBV5-6 | ASNKGRGLFLTQY
TRBJ2-1 | NA | TRBV7-3 | ASSKRRGTGEF
TRBJ2-7 | few | TRBV5-1 | ASSLAGGSYEQY
TRBJ2-7 | NA | TRBV9 | ASSEGGQGYEQY
TRBJ1-1 | NA | TRBV5-1 | ASSLESVSTEAF
TRBJ2-7 | NA | TRBV7-2 | ASSTGGGDEQY
TRBJ1-1 | NA | TRBV6-5 | ASITPGGGTEAF
TRBJ1-1 | NA | TRBV18 | ASSNTDRVNTEAF
TRBJ1-2 | NA | TRBV10-3 | AISPGRGLTFYGYT
TRBJ1-1 | few | TRBV19 | ASSTQGGARDTEAF
TRBJ2-3 | few | TRBV29-1 | SVGGSLGTTDTQY
TRBJ2-7 | NA | TRBV5-8 | ASGATGTLNSYEQY
TRBJ2-1 | NA | TRBV5-1 | ASSLSDNNEQF
TRBJ1-1 | NA | TRBV20-1 | SAERIEAF
TRBJ2-7 | NA | TRBV2 | ASSVLAALSEQY
TRBJ1-1 | NA | TRBV7-2 | ASSPTSMNTEAF
TRBJ2-3 | NA | TRBV5-4 | ASSRDVPSTDTQY
TRBJ2-3 | few | TRBV7-2 | ASSLGSRNTQY
TRBJ2-1 | NA | TRBV5-6 | ASSSLVVAGYNEQF
TRBJ1-5 | NA | TRBV19 | ASHQQGLGNQPQH
TRBJ1-2 | NA | TRBV19 | ATSVDDNYGYT
TRBJ2-1 | NA | TRBV5-1 | ASSLGLGEQF
TRBJ2-7 | NA | TRBV19 | ASSTRTSRSSYEQY
TRBJ2-7 | NA | TRBV30 | ARVGQGHEQY
TRBJ2-1 | NA | TRBV4-3 | ASSQEFLAGVYNEQF